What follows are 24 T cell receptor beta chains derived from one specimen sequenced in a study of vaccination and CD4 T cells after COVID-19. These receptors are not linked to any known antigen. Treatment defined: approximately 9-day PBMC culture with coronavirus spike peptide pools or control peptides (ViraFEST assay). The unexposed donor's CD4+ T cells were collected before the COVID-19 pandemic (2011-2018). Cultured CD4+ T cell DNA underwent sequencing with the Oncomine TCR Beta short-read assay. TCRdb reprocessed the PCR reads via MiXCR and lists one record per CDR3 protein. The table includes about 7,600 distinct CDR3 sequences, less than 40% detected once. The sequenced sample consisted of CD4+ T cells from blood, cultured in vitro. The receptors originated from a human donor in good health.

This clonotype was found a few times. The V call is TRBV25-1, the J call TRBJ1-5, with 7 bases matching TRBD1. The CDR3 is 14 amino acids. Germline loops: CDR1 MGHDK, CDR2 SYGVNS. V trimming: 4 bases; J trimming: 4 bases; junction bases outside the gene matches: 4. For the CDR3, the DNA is TGTGCCAGCAGTGGACAGGGATGGAATCAGCCCCAGCATTTT. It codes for CASSGQGWNQPQHF.

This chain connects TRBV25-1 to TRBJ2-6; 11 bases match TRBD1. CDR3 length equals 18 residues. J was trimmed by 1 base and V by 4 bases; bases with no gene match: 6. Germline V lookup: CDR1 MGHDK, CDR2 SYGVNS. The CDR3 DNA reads TGTGCCAGCAGTGGGGGACAGGGGGGCCCATCTGGGGCCAACGTCCTGACTTTC. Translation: CASSGGQGGPSGANVLTF.

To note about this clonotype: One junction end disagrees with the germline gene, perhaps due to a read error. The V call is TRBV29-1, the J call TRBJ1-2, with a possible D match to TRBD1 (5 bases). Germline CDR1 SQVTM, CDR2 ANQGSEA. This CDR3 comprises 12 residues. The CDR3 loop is CSAGFRDAPLHF. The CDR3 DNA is TGCAGCGCCGGCTTCCGGGACGCACCTTTACACTTC.

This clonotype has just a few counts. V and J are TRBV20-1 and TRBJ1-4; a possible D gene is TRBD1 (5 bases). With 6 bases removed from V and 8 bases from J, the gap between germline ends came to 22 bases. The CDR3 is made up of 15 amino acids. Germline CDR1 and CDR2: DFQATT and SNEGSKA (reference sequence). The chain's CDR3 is CSARGVQGKGEKLFF. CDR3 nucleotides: TGCAGTGCGCGGGGGGTCCAGGGAAAGGGGGAAAAACTGTTTTTT.

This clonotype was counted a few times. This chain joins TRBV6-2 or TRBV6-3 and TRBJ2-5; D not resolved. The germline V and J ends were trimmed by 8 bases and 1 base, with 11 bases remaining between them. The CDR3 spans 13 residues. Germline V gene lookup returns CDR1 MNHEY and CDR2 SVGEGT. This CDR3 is CASRWSSQETQYF. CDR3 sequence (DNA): TGTGCCAGCCGCTGGAGTTCCCAAGAGACCCAGTACTTC.

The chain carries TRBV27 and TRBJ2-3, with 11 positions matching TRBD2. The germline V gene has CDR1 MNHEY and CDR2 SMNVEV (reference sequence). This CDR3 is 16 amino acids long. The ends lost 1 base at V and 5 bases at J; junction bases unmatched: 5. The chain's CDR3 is CASSLWVAGGRDTQYF. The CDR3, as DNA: TGTGCCAGCAGTTTATGGGTAGCGGGGGGGCGAGATACGCAGTATTTT.

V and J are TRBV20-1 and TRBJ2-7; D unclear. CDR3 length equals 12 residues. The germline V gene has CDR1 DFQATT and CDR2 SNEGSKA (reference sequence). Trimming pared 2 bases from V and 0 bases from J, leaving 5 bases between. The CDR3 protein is CSARLSSYEQYF. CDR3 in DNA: TGCAGTGCTAGACTGAGCTCCTACGAGCAGTACTTC.

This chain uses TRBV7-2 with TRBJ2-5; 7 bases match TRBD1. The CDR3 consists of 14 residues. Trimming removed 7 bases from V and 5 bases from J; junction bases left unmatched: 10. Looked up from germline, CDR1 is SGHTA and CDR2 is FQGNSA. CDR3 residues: CASTSVGRGETQYF. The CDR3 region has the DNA TGTGCCAGCACCTCCGTGGGCAGGGGGGAGACCCAGTACTTC.

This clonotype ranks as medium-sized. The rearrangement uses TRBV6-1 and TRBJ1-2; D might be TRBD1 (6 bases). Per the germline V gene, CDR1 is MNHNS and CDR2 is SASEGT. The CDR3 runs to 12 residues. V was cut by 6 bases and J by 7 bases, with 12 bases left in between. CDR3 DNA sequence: TGTGCCAGCAGCCTTACAGGGCCTGGCTACACCTTC. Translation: CASSLTGPGYTF.

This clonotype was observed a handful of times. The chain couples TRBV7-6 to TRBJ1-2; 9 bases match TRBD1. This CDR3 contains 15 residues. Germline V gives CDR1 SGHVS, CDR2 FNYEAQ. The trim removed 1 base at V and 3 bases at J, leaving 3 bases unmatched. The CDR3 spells CASSLGTGAYYGYTF. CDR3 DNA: TGTGCCAGCAGCTTAGGGACAGGGGCCTACTATGGCTACACCTTC.

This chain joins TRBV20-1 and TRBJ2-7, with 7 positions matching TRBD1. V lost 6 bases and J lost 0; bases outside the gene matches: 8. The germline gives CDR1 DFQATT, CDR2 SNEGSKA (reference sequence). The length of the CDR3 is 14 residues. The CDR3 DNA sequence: TGCAGTGCGATGGGACAGACCCCCTCCTACGAGCAGTACTTC. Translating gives CSAMGQTPSYEQYF.

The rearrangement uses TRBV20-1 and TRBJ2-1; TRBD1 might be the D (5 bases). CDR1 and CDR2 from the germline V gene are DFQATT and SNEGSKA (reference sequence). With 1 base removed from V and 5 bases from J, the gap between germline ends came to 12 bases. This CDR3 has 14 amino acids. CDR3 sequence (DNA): TGCAGTGCTAGAGGCAGGGTTCCCCACAATGAGCAGTTCTTC. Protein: CSARGRVPHNEQFF.

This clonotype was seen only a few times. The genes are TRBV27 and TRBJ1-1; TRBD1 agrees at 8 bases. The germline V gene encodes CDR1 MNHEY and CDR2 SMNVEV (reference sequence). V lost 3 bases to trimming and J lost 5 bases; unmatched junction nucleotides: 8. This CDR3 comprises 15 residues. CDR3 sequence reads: CASSFQGQGGTEAFF. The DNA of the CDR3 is TGTGCCAGCAGTTTCCAAGGACAGGGCGGGACTGAAGCTTTCTTT.

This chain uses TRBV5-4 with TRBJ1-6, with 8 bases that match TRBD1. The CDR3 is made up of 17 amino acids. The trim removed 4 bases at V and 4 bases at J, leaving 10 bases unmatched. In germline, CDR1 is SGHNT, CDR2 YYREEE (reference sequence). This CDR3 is CASSPRTGQEYNSPLHF. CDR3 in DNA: TGTGCCAGCAGCCCCCGGACAGGGCAAGAATATAATTCACCCCTCCACTTT.

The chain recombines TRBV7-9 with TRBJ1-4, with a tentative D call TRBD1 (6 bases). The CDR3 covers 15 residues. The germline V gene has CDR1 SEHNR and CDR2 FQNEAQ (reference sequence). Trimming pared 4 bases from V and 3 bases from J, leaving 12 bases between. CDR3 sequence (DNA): TGTGCCAGCAGCTCTAACAGGGACCCTAATGAAAAACTGTTTTTT. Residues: CASSSNRDPNEKLFF.

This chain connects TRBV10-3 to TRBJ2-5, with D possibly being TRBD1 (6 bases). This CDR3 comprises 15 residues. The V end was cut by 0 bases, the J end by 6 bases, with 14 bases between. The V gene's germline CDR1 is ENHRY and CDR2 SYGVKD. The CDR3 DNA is TGTGCCATCAGTGAGTCTGGGACATCCAAGAAGACCCAGTACTTC. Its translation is CAISESGTSKKTQYF.

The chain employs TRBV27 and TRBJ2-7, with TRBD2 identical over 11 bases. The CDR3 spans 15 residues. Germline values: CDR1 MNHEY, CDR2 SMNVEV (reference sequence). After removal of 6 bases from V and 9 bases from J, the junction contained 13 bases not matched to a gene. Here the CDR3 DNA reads TGTGCCAGCAGCCCCCCCGGGACTAGCGGAGTTAGGCAGTACTTC. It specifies CASSPPGTSGVRQYF.

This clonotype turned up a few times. CDR3 amino acids: CASSLGSRDRLYGYTF. The DNA for the CDR3 is TGTGCCAGCAGCTTAGGGAGTCGGGACAGACTCTATGGCTACACCTTC. The chain uses TRBV7-9 and TRBJ1-2; 7 nucleotides align to TRBD1. Germline V gives CDR1 SEHNR, CDR2 FQNEAQ (reference sequence). The CDR3 has 16 amino acids. After removal of 1 base from V and 4 bases from J, the junction contained 9 bases not matched to a gene.

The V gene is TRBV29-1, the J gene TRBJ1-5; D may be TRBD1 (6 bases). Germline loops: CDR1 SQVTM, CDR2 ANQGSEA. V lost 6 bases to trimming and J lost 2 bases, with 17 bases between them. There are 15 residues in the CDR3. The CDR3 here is CSVIETGWGNQPQHF. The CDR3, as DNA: TGCAGCGTGATTGAGACAGGTTGGGGCAATCAGCCCCAGCATTTT.

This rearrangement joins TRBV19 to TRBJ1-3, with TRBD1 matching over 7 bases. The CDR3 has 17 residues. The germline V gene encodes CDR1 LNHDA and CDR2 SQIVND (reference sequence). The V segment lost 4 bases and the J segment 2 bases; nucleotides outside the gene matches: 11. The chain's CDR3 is CASSNKWRGPAGNTIYF. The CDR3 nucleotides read TGTGCCAGTAGTAACAAATGGAGGGGGCCTGCTGGAAACACCATATATTTT.

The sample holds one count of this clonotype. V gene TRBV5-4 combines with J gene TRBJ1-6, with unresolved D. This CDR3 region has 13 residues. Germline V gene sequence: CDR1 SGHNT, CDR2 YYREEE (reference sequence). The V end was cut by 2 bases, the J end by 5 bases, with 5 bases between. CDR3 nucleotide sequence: TGTGCCAGCAGCTTTGTGGATAATTCACCCCTCCACTTT. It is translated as CASSFVDNSPLHF.

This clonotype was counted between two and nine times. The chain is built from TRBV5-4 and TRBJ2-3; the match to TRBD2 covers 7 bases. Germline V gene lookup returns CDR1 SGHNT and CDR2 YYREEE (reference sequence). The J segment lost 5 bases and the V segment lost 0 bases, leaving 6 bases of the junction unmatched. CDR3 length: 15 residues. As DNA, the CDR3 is TGTGCCAGCAGCTTGGACTGGGGGGGGAGAGATACGCAGTATTTT. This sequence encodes CASSLDWGGRDTQYF. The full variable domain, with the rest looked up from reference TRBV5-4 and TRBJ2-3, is ETGVTQSPTHLIKTRGQQVTLRCSSQSGHNTVSWYQQALGQGPQFIFQYYREEENGRGNFPPRFSGLQFPNYSSELNVNALELDDSALYLCASSLDWGGRDTQYFGPGTRLTVL.

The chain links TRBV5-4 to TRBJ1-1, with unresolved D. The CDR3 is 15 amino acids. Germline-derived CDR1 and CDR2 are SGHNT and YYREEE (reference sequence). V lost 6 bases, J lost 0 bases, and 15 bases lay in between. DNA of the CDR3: TGTGCCAGCACCTCCTATCAAGGAGTGAACACTGAAGCTTTCTTT. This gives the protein CASTSYQGVNTEAFF.

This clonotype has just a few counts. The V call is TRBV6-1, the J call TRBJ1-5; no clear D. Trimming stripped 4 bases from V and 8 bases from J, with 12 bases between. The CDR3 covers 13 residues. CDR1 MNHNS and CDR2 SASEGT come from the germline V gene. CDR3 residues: CASSVEGIKPQHF. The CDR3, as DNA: TGTGCCAGCAGTGTAGAGGGAATAAAGCCCCAGCATTTT.